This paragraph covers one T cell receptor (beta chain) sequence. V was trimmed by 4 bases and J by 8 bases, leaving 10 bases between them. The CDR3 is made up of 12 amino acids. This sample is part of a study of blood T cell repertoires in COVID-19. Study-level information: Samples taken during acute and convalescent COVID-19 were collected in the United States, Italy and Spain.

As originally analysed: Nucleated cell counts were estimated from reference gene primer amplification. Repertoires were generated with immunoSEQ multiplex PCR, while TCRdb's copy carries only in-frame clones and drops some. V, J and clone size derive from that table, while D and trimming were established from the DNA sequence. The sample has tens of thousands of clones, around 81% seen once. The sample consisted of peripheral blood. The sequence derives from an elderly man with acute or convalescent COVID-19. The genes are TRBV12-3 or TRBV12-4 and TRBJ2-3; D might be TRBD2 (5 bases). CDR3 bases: TGTGCCAGCAGTTGGACTTTTAGTACGCAGTATTTT. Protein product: CASSWTFSTQYF.